The next 6 T cell receptor beta chains were all read from a single sample in a study of kidney transplant recipient with SARS-CoV-2 infection. Each CDR3 protein is one row after TCRdb ran MiXCR on the reads. Of under 250,000 distinct CDR3 sequences in the sample, 29% were seen once. Sequencing used a blood sample, obtained at baseline and on roughly day 110 from a kidney transplant recipient. The receptors originated from a male patient between 25 and 39 years old who had COVID-19 and was a kidney transplant recipient. Some T cells may be transferred from the graft donor.

This clonotype was seen repeatedly, ten times or more. The chain employs TRBV27 and TRBJ2-6; D ambiguous. The CDR3 has 15 amino acids. Germline CDR1 and CDR2: MNHEY and SMNVEV (reference sequence). With 6 bases removed from V and 5 bases from J, the gap between germline ends came to 14 bases. CDR3 amino acids: CASRDGRSWANVLTF. DNA of the CDR3: TGTGCCAGCAGGGACGGCCGTTCCTGGGCCAACGTCCTGACTTTC. Full variable domain (rest looked up from reference TRBV27 and TRBJ2-6): EAQVTQNPRYLITVTGKKLTVTCSQNMNHEYMSWYRQDPGLGLRQIYYSMNVEVTDKGDVPEGYKVSRKEKRNFPLILESPSPNQTSLYFCASRDGRSWANVLTFGAGSRLTVL.

The rearrangement joins TRBV12-3 or TRBV12-4 to TRBJ2-2; D remains ambiguous. V gave up 10 bases and J gave up 1 base, with 7 bases separating them. The CDR3 has 12 residues. CDR3 residues: CANSLNTGELFF. CDR3 DNA: TGTGCCAACAGCTTGAACACCGGGGAGCTGTTTTTT.

This clonotype was recorded many times. The chain employs TRBV20-1 and TRBJ2-7, with 9 bases matching TRBD1. Germline-derived CDR1 and CDR2 are DFQATT and SNEGSKA (reference sequence). This CDR3 contains 14 residues. With 6 bases clipped from V and 4 bases from J, the junction kept 10 bases outside the gene matches. This CDR3 is CSAGWWDRDYEQYF. The DNA for the CDR3 is TGCAGTGCGGGGTGGTGGGACAGGGATTACGAGCAGTACTTC.

The chain combines TRBV30 with TRBJ2-5; 7 bases are a match to TRBD1. Germline V CDR1 and CDR2: GTSNPN, SVGIG (reference sequence). Unmatched junction bases numbered 13, after V lost 2 bases and J lost 7 bases. The CDR3 extends over 15 amino acids. The CDR3 coding sequence is TGTGCCTGGAGTTTGACGACAGGGCCAATGGGGACCCAGTACTTC. This translates into CAWSLTTGPMGTQYF.

This clonotype was recorded at least ten times. The J gene is TRBJ1-2, the V gene TRBV15, with D perhaps TRBD1 (5 bases). Germline values: CDR1 LNHNV, CDR2 YYDKDF (reference sequence). Trimming pared 1 base from V and 6 bases from J, leaving 15 bases between. The CDR3 is made up of 15 amino acids. This CDR3 is CATSRAGQGRDGYTF. In DNA, the CDR3 is TGTGCCACCAGCAGAGCGGGGCAGGGAAGGGATGGCTACACCTTC.

At least ten counts were recorded for this clonotype. This chain joins TRBV6-5 and TRBJ1-2; tentatively, D is TRBD1 (5 bases). From germline, CDR1 is MNHEY and CDR2 SVGAGI. The V gene lost 2 bases and the J gene lost 8 bases, with 12 bases spanning the gap. The CDR3 is 13 residues long. The CDR3 loop reads CASSYQGLEGYTF. In DNA form, the CDR3 reads TGTGCCAGCAGTTACCAGGGATTGGAAGGCTACACCTTC.